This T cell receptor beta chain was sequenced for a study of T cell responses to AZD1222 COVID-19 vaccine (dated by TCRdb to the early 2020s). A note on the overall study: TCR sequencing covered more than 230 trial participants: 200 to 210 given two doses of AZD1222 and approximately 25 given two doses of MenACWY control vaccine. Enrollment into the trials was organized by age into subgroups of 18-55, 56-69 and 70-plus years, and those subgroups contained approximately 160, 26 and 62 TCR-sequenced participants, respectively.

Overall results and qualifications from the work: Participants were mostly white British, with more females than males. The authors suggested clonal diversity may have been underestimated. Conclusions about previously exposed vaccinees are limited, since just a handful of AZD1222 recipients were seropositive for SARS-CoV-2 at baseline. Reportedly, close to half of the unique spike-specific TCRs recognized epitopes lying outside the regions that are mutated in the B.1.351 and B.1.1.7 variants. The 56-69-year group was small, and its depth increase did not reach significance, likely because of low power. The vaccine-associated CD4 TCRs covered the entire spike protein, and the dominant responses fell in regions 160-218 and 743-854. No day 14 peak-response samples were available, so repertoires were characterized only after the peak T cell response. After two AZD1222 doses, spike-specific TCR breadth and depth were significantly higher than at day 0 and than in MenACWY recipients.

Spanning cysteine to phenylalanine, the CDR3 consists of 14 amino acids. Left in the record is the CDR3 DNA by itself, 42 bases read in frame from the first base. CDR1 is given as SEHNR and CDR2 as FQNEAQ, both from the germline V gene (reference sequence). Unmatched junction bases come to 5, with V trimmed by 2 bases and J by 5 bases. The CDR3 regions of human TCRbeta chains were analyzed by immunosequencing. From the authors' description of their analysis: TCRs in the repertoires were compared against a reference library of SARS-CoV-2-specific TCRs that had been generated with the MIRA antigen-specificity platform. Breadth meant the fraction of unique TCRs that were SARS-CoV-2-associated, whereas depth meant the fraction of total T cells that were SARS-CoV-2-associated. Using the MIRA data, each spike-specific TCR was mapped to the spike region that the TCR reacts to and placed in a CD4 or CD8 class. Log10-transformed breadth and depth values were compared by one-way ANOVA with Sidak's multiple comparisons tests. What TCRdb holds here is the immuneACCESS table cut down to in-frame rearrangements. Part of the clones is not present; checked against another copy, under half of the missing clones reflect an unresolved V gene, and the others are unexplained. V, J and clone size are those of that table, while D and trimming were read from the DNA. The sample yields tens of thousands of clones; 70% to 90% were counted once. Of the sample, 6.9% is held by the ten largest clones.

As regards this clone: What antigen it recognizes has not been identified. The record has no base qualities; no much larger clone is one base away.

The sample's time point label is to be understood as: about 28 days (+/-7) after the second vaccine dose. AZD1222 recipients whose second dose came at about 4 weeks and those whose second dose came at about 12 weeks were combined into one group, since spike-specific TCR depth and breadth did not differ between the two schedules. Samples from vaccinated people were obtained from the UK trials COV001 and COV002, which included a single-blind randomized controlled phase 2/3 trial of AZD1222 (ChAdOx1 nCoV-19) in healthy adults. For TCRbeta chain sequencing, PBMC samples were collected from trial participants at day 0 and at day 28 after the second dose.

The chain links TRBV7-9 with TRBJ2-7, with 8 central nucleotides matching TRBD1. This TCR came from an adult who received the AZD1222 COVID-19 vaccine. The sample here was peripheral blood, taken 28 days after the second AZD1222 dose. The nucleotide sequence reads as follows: TGTGCCAGCAGCTTACAGGGGGCGAGTCACGAGCAGTACTTC. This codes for CASSLQGASHEQYF.